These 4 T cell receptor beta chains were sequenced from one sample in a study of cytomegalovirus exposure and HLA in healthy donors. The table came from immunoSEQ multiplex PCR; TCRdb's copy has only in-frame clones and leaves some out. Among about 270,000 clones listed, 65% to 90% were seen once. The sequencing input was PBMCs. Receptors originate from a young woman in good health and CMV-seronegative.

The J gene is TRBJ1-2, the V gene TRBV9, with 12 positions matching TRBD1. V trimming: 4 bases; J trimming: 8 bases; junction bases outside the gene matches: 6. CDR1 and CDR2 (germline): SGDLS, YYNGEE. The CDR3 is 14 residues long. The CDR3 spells CASSRGTGGIGYTF. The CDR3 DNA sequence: TGTGCCAGCAGCCGAGGGACAGGGGGCATCGGCTACACCTTC.

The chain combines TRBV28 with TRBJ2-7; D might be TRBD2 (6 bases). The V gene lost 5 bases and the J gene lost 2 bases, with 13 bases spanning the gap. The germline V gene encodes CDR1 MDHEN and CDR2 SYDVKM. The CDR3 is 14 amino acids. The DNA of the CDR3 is TGTGCCAGCAGTCCCGGGACTGGGACCTACGAGCAGTACTTC. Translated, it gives CASSPGTGTYEQYF.

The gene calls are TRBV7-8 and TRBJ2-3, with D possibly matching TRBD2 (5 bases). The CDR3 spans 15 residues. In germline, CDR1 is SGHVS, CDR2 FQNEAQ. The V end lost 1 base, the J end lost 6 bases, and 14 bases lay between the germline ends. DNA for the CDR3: TGTGCCAGCAGCTTAGGTTGGGAGACTCTGGATACGCAGTATTTT. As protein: CASSLGWETLDTQYF.

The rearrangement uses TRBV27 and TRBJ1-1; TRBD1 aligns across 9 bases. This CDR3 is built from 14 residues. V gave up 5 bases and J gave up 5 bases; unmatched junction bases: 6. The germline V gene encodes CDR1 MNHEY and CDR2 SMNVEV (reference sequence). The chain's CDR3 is CASSIQGARTEAFF. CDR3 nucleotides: TGTGCCAGCAGTATACAGGGGGCGAGGACTGAAGCTTTCTTT.